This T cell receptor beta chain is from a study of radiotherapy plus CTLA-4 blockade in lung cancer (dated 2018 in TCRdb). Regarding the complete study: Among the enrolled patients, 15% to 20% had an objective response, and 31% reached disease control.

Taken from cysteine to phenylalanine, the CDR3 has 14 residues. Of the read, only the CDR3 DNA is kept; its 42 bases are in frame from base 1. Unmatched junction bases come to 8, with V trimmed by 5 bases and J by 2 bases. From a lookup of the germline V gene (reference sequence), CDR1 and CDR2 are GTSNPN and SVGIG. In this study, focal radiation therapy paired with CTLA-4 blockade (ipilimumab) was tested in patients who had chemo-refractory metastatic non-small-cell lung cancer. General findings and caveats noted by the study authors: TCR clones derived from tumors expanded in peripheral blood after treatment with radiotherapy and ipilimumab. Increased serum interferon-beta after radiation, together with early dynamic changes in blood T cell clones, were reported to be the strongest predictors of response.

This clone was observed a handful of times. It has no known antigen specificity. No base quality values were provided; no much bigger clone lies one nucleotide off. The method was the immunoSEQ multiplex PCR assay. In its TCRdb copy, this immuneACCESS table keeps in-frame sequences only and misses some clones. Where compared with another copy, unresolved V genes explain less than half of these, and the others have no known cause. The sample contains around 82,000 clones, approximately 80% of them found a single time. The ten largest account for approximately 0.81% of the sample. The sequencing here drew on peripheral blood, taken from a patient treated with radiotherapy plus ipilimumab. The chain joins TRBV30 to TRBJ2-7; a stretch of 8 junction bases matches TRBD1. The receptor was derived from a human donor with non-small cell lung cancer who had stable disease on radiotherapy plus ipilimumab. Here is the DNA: TGTGCCTGGTTGAGGGACAGGTTCCCCTACGAGCAGTACTTC. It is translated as CAWLRDRFPYEQYF. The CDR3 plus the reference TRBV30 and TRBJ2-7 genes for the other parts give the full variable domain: SQTIHQWPATLVQPVGSPLSLECTVEGTSNPNLYWYRQAAGRGLQLLFYSVGIGQISSEVPQNLSASRPQDRQFILSSKKLLLSDSGFYLCAWLRDRFPYEQYFGPGTRLTVT.